Below are 28 T cell receptor beta chains sequenced from a single sample in a study of naive and memory T cell subsets. Study-wide points: Especially in CD8 cells, naive repertoires contained a few larger clonotypes, possibly CD45RA-re-expressing memory cells.

These receptors have no known antigen. Two oligonucleotides, mixed equimolar, formed the beta constant-region primer covering TRBC1 and TRBC2. Four rounds of PCR amplified the ligated cDNA using nested alpha and beta constant-region primers plus SP2. TCRdb re-called the UMI-ligation and nested PCR reads with MiXCR, one entry per CDR3 protein. The data hold roughly 150,000 distinct CDR3 sequences, with approximately 22% observed a single time. Sequencing was done on a sample of naive CD4+ T cells from blood. These receptors originate from a human donor in good health.

The rearrangement uses TRBV5-1 and TRBJ2-5; 10 bases map to TRBD1. The CDR3 sequence is 18 residues long. Germline CDR1 reads SGHRS; CDR2 reads YFSETQ. V lost 5 bases, J lost 2 bases, and 15 bases stayed unmatched. CDR3 protein: CASRQDRGRRPYQETQYF. CDR3 DNA: TGCGCCAGCAGACAAGACAGGGGGCGAAGGCCTTATCAAGAGACCCAGTACTTC.

This sequence joins TRBV6-5 and TRBJ1-2; no clear D. The CDR3 is 13 residues long. Germline V gene sequence: CDR1 MNHEY, CDR2 SVGAGI. The V gene lost 6 bases and the J gene lost 8 bases, with 16 bases spanning the gap. CDR3 DNA: TGTGCCAGCAGCCTCCTCTTCGATCTAGGCTACACCTTC. This sequence encodes CASSLLFDLGYTF.

The chain has TRBV2 and TRBJ2-1, with D uncertain. CDR1 is SNHLY and CDR2 is FYNNEI in the germline V gene. The germline V and J ends were trimmed by 5 bases and 9 bases, with 11 bases remaining between them. This CDR3 has 12 amino acids. CDR3 sequence: CASSILLGEQFF. Written as DNA, the CDR3 is TGTGCCAGCAGTATCCTACTTGGTGAGCAGTTCTTC.

The chain couples TRBV2 to TRBJ1-5; D is undetermined. With 3 bases removed from V and 4 bases from J, the gap between germline ends came to 19 bases. The CDR3 covers 17 residues. The germline V gene has CDR1 SNHLY and CDR2 FYNNEI. The CDR3 DNA sequence: TGTGCCAGCAGTGAGCAAGTGACCCTACGGTCGAATCAGCCCCAGCATTTT. This encodes CASSEQVTLRSNQPQHF.

This clonotype was observed a handful of times. V gene TRBV11-1 combines with J gene TRBJ1-6; D perhaps matches TRBD1 (5 bases). Germline V lookup: CDR1 SGHAT, CDR2 FQDESV (reference sequence). The V end lost 2 bases, the J end lost 10 bases, and 15 bases lay between the germline ends. The CDR3 runs to 15 residues. This chain's CDR3 is CASSLRVQGQSPLHF. The CDR3 nucleotides read TGTGCCAGCAGCTTACGTGTCCAGGGTCAATCACCCCTCCACTTT.

This clonotype was detected once. The gene calls are TRBV6-1 and TRBJ1-5, with 7 bases matching TRBD1. The CDR3 contains 15 residues. Per germline, CDR1 MNHNS and CDR2 SASEGT. With 3 bases clipped from V and 4 bases from J, the junction kept 6 bases outside the gene matches. CDR3 residues: CASSERQGPNQPQHF. The CDR3 DNA is TGTGCCAGCAGTGAGCGACAGGGTCCAAATCAGCCCCAGCATTTT.

This sequence joins TRBV20-1 and TRBJ2-7; no clear D gene. Trimming stripped 2 bases from V and 2 bases from J, with 7 bases between. The CDR3 runs 12 residues. Germline-derived CDR1 and CDR2 are DFQATT and SNEGSKA (reference sequence). The CDR3, as DNA: TGCAGTGCTAGAACAACTCCCTACGAGCAGTACTTC. This translates into CSARTTPYEQYF.

CDR3 protein: CSASLLETQYF. CDR3 bases: TGCAGTGCTAGCCTCCTAGAGACCCAGTACTTC. The chain uses TRBV20-1 and TRBJ2-5; no reliable D call. The CDR3 is made up of 11 amino acids. Germline lookup yields CDR1 DFQATT and CDR2 SNEGSKA (reference sequence). Trimming took 3 bases from V and 4 from J, leaving 6 bases between them.

The chain couples TRBV6-2 or TRBV6-3 to TRBJ2-3, with 7 nucleotides matching TRBD2. V lost 7 bases, J lost 0 bases, and 7 bases stayed unmatched. CDR1 and CDR2 from the germline V gene are MNHEY and SVGEGT. This CDR3 comprises 15 residues. CDR3 DNA: TGTGCCAGCACCGAGCTAGCGGTTAGCACAGATACGCAGTATTTT. Its translation: CASTELAVSTDTQYF.

There are many counts of this clonotype. V is TRBV7-6 and J is TRBJ2-3; a possible D gene is TRBD2 (5 bases). V lost 5 bases to trimming and J lost 4 bases, with 10 bases between them. The CDR3 covers 13 residues. CDR1 is SGHVS, CDR2 FNYEAQ, per germline. CDR3 nucleotide sequence: TGTGCCAGCAGCCAGTGGACTGCAGATACGCAGTATTTT. It encodes CASSQWTADTQYF.

There are a few counts of this clonotype. CDR3 nucleotide sequence: TGCGCCAGCATGGGGAGGAAGAACACCGGGGAGCTGTTTTTT. This sequence encodes CASMGRKNTGELFF. The chain carries TRBV10-2 and TRBJ2-2, with D possibly TRBD2 on 6 matching bases. The germline CDR1 and CDR2 sequences are WSHSY and SAAADI. The CDR3 is 14 amino acids. V was pared by 7 bases and J by 1 base, with 10 bases between.

Ten or more counts support this clonotype. The V and J genes are TRBV6-6 and TRBJ2-3; 11 bases match TRBD1. V was clipped by 3 bases and J by 3 bases; unmatched bases: 5. The germline CDR1 and CDR2 sequences are MNHNY and SVGAGI (reference sequence). The CDR3 covers 16 residues. As DNA, the CDR3 is TGTGCCAGCAGTTATCGCCGGGACAGGGGGACAGATACGCAGTATTTT. As protein: CASSYRRDRGTDTQYF.

This clonotype is a singleton in its sample. The chain couples TRBV2 to TRBJ1-4, with D unresolved. The germline CDR1 and CDR2 sequences are SNHLY and FYNNEI. The CDR3 runs to 13 residues. V gave up 5 bases and J gave up 3 bases, with 7 bases separating them. The CDR3, as DNA: TGTGCCAGCAGTCGATCGGCTAATGAAAAACTGTTTTTT. Amino acids: CASSRSANEKLFF.

This clonotype was counted at least ten times. The V call is TRBV12-3 or TRBV12-4, the J call TRBJ1-3; TRBD1 might be the D (5 bases). CDR3 length: 16 amino acids. Trimming removed 3 bases from V and 0 bases from J, with 12 bases in between. In DNA, the CDR3 is TGTGCCAGCAGTTTTAGGGCAGACAGCTCTGGAAACACCATATATTTT. Translating gives CASSFRADSSGNTIYF.

In this sample, this clonotype turned up a few times. V and J are TRBV20-1 and TRBJ1-2; D is uncertain. Germline V gene sequence: CDR1 DFQATT, CDR2 SNEGSKA (reference sequence). The CDR3 loop spans 13 amino acids. The V end was cut by 3 bases, the J end by 4 bases, with 12 bases between. The CDR3 sequence: CSASDGKSYGYTF. The DNA of the CDR3 is TGCAGTGCTAGTGATGGAAAGAGCTATGGCTACACCTTC.

This clonotype has a count of ten or more. This chain links TRBV11-2 with TRBJ2-3; unclear D gene. The CDR3 extends over 14 amino acids. With 2 bases removed from V and 2 bases from J, the gap between germline ends came to 8 bases. CDR1 SGHAT and CDR2 FQNNGV come from the germline V gene. The CDR3 DNA sequence: TGTGCCAGCAGCTTAAGACTTACCACAGATACGCAGTATTTT. Its protein product is CASSLRLTTDTQYF.

CDR3 residues: CASSRTDRNTEAFF. The CDR3 DNA follows: TGTGCCAGCAGCCGGACGGATAGGAACACTGAAGCTTTCTTT. The chain employs TRBV28 and TRBJ1-1; D remains ambiguous. Germline V lookup: CDR1 MDHEN, CDR2 SYDVKM. CDR3 length equals 14 residues. Trimming cost V 6 bases and J 1 base, with 12 bases left between them.

The gene calls are TRBV27 and TRBJ1-2; 10 nucleotides match TRBD1. In germline, CDR1 is MNHEY, CDR2 SMNVEV (reference sequence). The CDR3 totals 14 residues. V lost 4 bases to trimming and J lost 8 bases; unmatched junction nucleotides: 7. CDR3 bases: TGTGCCAGCAGTTCCCCGACAGGGGGCATGGGCTACACCTTC. The encoded protein is CASSSPTGGMGYTF.

This clonotype was counted a few times. The chain couples TRBV27 to TRBJ2-1, with D perhaps TRBD2 (6 bases). The germline CDR1 and CDR2 sequences are MNHEY and SMNVEV (reference sequence). Trimming removed 4 bases from V and 3 bases from J, with 16 bases in between. The CDR3 is 16 residues long. The CDR3 DNA is TGTGCCAGCAGTTCCGTAGCGGCCAGGTACTACAATGAGCAGTTCTTC. As protein: CASSSVAARYYNEQFF.

V is TRBV4-2 and J is TRBJ2-1; 7 nucleotides line up with TRBD2. With 5 bases clipped from V and 4 bases from J, the junction kept 5 bases outside the gene matches. The CDR3 spans 14 residues. Germline V CDR1 and CDR2: LGHNA, YNFKEQ. The CDR3 protein is CASSGRAIYNEQFF. The CDR3 nucleotides are TGTGCCAGCAGCGGGAGGGCCATTTACAATGAGCAGTTCTTC.

This clonotype was seen only a few times. The chain carries TRBV7-4 and TRBJ2-2; no firm D call. Between the trimmed V and J ends, which lost 0 bases and 5 bases, there was a span of 7 bases. The germline V gene has CDR1 SGHVT and CDR2 SQSDAQ. The CDR3 sequence is 14 residues long. CDR3 in DNA: TGTGCCAGCAGCTTAGCGACGGTTACCGGGGAGCTGTTTTTT. As protein: CASSLATVTGELFF.

This clonotype was observed a few times. The rearrangement uses TRBV20-1 and TRBJ2-7; the match to TRBD1 covers 7 bases. Germline trimming cut 1 base from V and 3 bases from J; bases unmatched to any gene: 12. This CDR3 is 16 amino acids long. CDR1 and CDR2 (germline): DFQATT, SNEGSKA (reference sequence). The CDR3 DNA is TGCAGTGCTAGAGGTTCGCCCGGGGACAGCATCTACGAGCAGTACTTC. It encodes CSARGSPGDSIYEQYF.

The chain employs TRBV28 and TRBJ2-7; D unresolved. Germline V gene lookup returns CDR1 MDHEN and CDR2 SYDVKM. The CDR3 has 12 residues. Trimming removed 9 bases at V and 1 base at J, with 10 bases between. Here the CDR3 DNA reads TGTGCCAGTAGGATCAGTTCCTACGAGCAGTACTTC. It translates to CASRISSYEQYF.

J is TRBJ2-3 and V is TRBV7-3; TRBD2 aligns across 9 bases. The CDR3 loop spans 12 amino acids. CDR1 is SGHTA, CDR2 FQGTGA, per germline. After removal of 9 bases from V and 11 bases from J, the junction contained 9 bases not matched to a gene. CDR3 sequence: CARQARRGGQYF. CDR3 in DNA: TGTGCCAGACAAGCGCGGCGGGGGGGGCAGTATTTT.

The chain links TRBV19 to TRBJ2-4; D gene ambiguous. The CDR3 runs 16 residues. The germline CDR1 and CDR2 sequences are LNHDA and SQIVND (reference sequence). Trimming shortened V by 3 bases and J by 0 bases, and 12 bases separated the two germline ends. The CDR3 loop reads CASSIGDWLAKNIQYF. Here the CDR3 DNA reads TGTGCCAGTAGTATTGGGGATTGGCTAGCCAAAAACATTCAGTACTTC.

V is TRBV3-1 and J is TRBJ2-1; maybe TRBD2 (5 bases). The V and J ends lost 2 bases and 16 bases respectively, with 15 bases between them. CDR3 length: 12 residues. Per germline, CDR1 LGHDT and CDR2 YNNKEL (reference sequence). CDR3 in amino acids: CASSQTFEGRFF. The CDR3 DNA is TGTGCCAGCAGCCAAACTTTTGAGGGCCGCTTCTTC.

This sequence joins TRBV6-5 and TRBJ1-1, with a tentative D call TRBD1 (5 bases). V was clipped by 5 bases and J by 6 bases, with 28 bases between them. The length of the CDR3 is 18 residues. CDR1 is MNHEY, CDR2 SVGAGI, per germline. The CDR3 reads CASSPLSRQTAKTAEAFF. In DNA form, the CDR3 reads TGTGCCAGCAGTCCCCTCTCCCGACAGACGGCTAAGACCGCTGAAGCTTTCTTT.

The chain employs TRBV6-6 and TRBJ1-5; maybe TRBD1 (5 bases). Between the trimmed V and J ends, which lost 8 bases and 3 bases, there was a span of 14 bases. Per the germline V gene, CDR1 is MNHNY and CDR2 is SVGAGI (reference sequence). This CDR3 comprises 14 residues. CDR3 nucleotides: TGTGCCAGCGCTACGGGGCAGATCAATCAGCCCCAGCATTTT. It encodes CASATGQINQPQHF.